The 6 T cell receptor beta chains reported below all come from one sample, sequenced in a study of T cells in Graves' hyperthyroidism and ophthalmopathy. The source material, RNA transcripts, was used to amplify TCR beta CDR3 regions. The HTBI primer set served for first-round RT-PCR of the TCR CDR3. TCRdb itself ran the multiplex PCR reads through MiXCR, one entry per CDR3 protein. The table shows 480,000 or so distinct CDR3 sequences, with approximately 15% occurring only once. The sequenced sample was blood. The origin of the receptors is a woman aged 18 to 35 with Graves' hyperthyroidism.

The sample holds many counts of this clonotype. The rearrangement links TRBV5-8 to TRBJ2-2; 9 bases fit TRBD2. V was clipped by 4 bases and J by 10 bases; unmatched bases: 14. The CDR3 length is 16 residues. Germline CDR1 SGHTS, CDR2 YDEGEE. The CDR3 is CASSPTWAGGSKELFF. The CDR3 DNA reads TGTGCCAGCAGCCCCACCTGGGCGGGAGGGTCTAAGGAGCTGTTTTTT.

At least ten counts were recorded for this clonotype. The chain couples TRBV15 to TRBJ2-5; 8 bases align to TRBD2. Germline V gene lookup returns CDR1 LNHNV and CDR2 YYDKDF (reference sequence). The CDR3 runs to 16 residues. With V trimmed by 0 bases and J by 6 bases, 9 bases remained unmatched. The CDR3 is CATSRESAGREKTQYF. Here the CDR3 DNA reads TGTGCCACCAGCAGAGAGTCTGCCGGGAGGGAAAAGACCCAGTACTTC. Combining the CDR3 with reference TRBV15 and TRBJ2-5 gives the whole variable domain DAMVIQNPRYQVTQFGKPVTLSCSQTLNHNVMYWYQQKSSQAPKLLFHYYDKDFNNEADTPDNFQSRRPNTSFCFLDIRSPGLGDTAMYLCATSRESAGREKTQYFGPGTRLLVL.

This clonotype was counted at least ten times. The rearrangement links TRBV6-2 or TRBV6-3 to TRBJ1-1, with D perhaps matching TRBD1 (5 bases). V gave up 10 bases and J gave up 0 bases, with 18 bases separating them. CDR1 MNHEY and CDR2 SVGEGT come from the germline V gene. This CDR3 is built from 15 residues. CDR3 in amino acids: CATALGGRMNTEAFF. The CDR3 coding sequence is TGTGCCACCGCCCTGGGGGGGAGAATGAACACTGAAGCTTTCTTT.

This clonotype was found many times. The gene calls are TRBV12-3 or TRBV12-4 and TRBJ2-1; D is unclear. CDR3 length: 12 amino acids. V lost 7 bases and J 6 bases, leaving 10 bases between the germline ends. CDR3 region: CASTRPGNEQFF. The DNA of the CDR3 is TGTGCCAGCACTCGCCCAGGCAATGAGCAGTTCTTC.

The chain links TRBV12-3 or TRBV12-4 to TRBJ1-6; D is unclear. The CDR3 is 15 amino acids. V gave up 7 bases and J gave up 6 bases, with 16 bases separating them. CDR3 amino acids: CASTAEQGLNSPLHF. CDR3 nucleotides: TGTGCCAGCACCGCTGAACAAGGACTTAATTCACCCCTCCACTTT.

This clonotype was seen at least ten times. The rearrangement uses TRBV9 and TRBJ2-1; 14 bases are shared with TRBD2. The CDR3 contains 15 residues. Germline loops: CDR1 SGDLS, CDR2 YYNGEE. J was trimmed by 8 bases and V by 3 bases; bases with no gene match: 4. CDR3 residues: CASSAGLAGAYEQFF. The CDR3 DNA reads as TGTGCCAGCAGCGCGGGACTAGCGGGAGCATATGAGCAGTTCTTC.